The sequence of this T cell receptor beta chain was determined in a study of T cells after yellow fever vaccination. General study findings and limits: High-abundance clonotypes from the bulk population could contaminate FACS-sorted repertoires. Among primary-vaccination clones, most reappeared after the booster, at roughly 96% for CD4 and more than 85% for CD8. The appearance of a small share of clonotypes in both CD4 and CD8 compartments was observed.

Points on this clonotype: Antigen specificity is unknown.

This CDR3 comprises 15 residues. V was trimmed by 6 bases and J by 0 bases, leaving 14 bases between them. The germline gives CDR1 MDHEN, CDR2 SYDVKM. For TCR, cDNA came from 5'RACE template switching, which added a universal primer site and UMIs. TCRdb re-derived calls from the 5' RACE reads in MiXCR, one entry per CDR3 protein. The sample holds approximately 600,000 distinct CDR3 sequences, more than 9% seen once. The sequenced sample was PBMCs, obtained on the day of the yellow fever booster vaccination. This receptor was identified in a man aged 30 to 45 who received the YFV17D yellow fever vaccine. The chain is built from TRBV28 and TRBJ2-5; the D gene is possibly TRBD2 (6 bases). CDR3 loop: CASRRALANQETQYF. The CDR3 nucleotides are TGTGCCAGCAGACGGGCCCTAGCGAACCAAGAGACCCAGTACTTC.